This T cell receptor beta chain was profiled in a study of regulatory T cells in long-lasting Graves disease. The V gene's germline CDR1 is SNHLY and CDR2 FYNNEI. The germline V and J ends were trimmed by 6 bases and 1 base, with 16 bases remaining between them. This CDR3 is 15 amino acids long. The time point: persistent/refractory GD, antithyroid drugs over 5 years with positive TRAb. The authors made the TCR library using RNA they extracted from PBMCs. CDR3-region Arm-PCR and iRepertoire HTBI primers produced the TCR beta libraries. TCRdb fed the multiplex PCR reads into MiXCR, producing one record per CDR3 protein. The repertoire consists of approximately 690,000 distinct CDR3 sequences, with around 30% occurring once and the leading ten covering about two fifths.

Source: peripheral blood mononuclear cells (PBMCs), taken when the disease was refractory, from a patient treated with antithyroid drugs. The sequence derives from a female donor with Graves disease. The rearrangement joins TRBV2 to TRBJ2-7, with a tentative D call TRBD2 (5 bases). As DNA, the CDR3 is TGTGCCAGCAGGGTTCGGGGTTTCGGATCCTACGAGCAGTACTTC. Protein product: CASRVRGFGSYEQYF.